This T cell receptor (beta chain) is from a study of T-cell reconstitution after alpha-beta-depleted transplantation in children. A TCRbeta library incorporating unique molecular identifiers was prepared. Via MiXCR, TCRdb re-called the PCR reads, giving one row per CDR3 protein. The table has about 540,000 distinct CDR3 sequences, 15% to 20% seen once. Germline V gives CDR1 MGHRA, CDR2 YSYEKL. This CDR3 is 16 amino acids long. V lost 1 base and J lost 4; bases outside the gene matches: 5. The sample in question was PBMCs from the stem cell graft donor, obtained from the stem cell graft. The clonotype was recovered from a human donor who donated a stem cell graft to a child with acute lymphoblastic leukemia. The genes are TRBV4-1 and TRBJ2-1; the match to TRBD2 covers 9 bases. The CDR3, as DNA: TGCGCCAGCAGCCAAGGATGGCGGGAGGGATACAATGAGCAGTTCTTC. Translating gives CASSQGWREGYNEQFF.